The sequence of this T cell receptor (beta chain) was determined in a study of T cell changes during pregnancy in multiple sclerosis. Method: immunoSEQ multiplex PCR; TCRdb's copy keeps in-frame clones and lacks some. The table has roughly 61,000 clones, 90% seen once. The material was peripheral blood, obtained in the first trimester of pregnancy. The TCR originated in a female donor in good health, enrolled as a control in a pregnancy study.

Here the CDR3 DNA reads TGCGCCAGCAGCTTGGGGACAGGGGCCTGGGGGACTGAAGCTTTCTTT. Its translation is CASSLGTGAWGTEAFF. V is TRBV5-1 and J is TRBJ1-1; 9 nucleotides align to TRBD1. The CDR3 sequence is 16 residues long. From germline, CDR1 is SGHRS and CDR2 YFSETQ. The J segment lost 5 bases and the V segment lost 0 bases, leaving 8 bases of the junction unmatched.